These 25 T cell receptor beta chains were sequenced from one sample in a study of identical twins. TCRdb re-analysed the 5' RACE reads in MiXCR, keeping a single row per CDR3 protein. The sample shows hundreds of thousands of distinct CDR3 sequences, roughly 6% of them seen only once. The sequencing input was naive T cells sorted from blood. The receptor source for this set is a man aged 18-30 years in good health.

This clonotype came up many times. The CDR3 reads CASSVDPQETQYF. Here the CDR3 DNA reads TGTGCCAGCAGCGTAGATCCCCAAGAGACCCAGTACTTC. The rearrangement links TRBV9 to TRBJ2-5, with no clear D. Germline V lookup: CDR1 SGDLS, CDR2 YYNGEE. Trimming took 0 bases from V and 1 from J, leaving 4 bases between them. The CDR3 is made up of 13 amino acids.

This clonotype was recorded at least ten times. The chain couples TRBV7-9 to TRBJ2-7, with TRBD1 matching over 8 bases. Trimming cost V 5 bases and J 3 bases; bases outside gene matches: 6. CDR1 is SEHNR, CDR2 FQNEAQ, per germline (reference sequence). The CDR3 contains 14 residues. The CDR3 loop is CASSPRTGSYEQYV. In nucleotides, the CDR3 is TGTGCCAGCAGCCCCCGGACAGGGAGCTACGAGCAGTACGTC.

This clonotype was seen at least ten times. The CDR3 protein is CASSSGTSGRYQETQYF. The CDR3 coding sequence is TGTGCCAGCAGTTCCGGGACTAGCGGGAGGTATCAAGAGACCCAGTACTTC. The chain has TRBV12-3 or TRBV12-4 and TRBJ2-5, with 15 bases that match TRBD2. V was pared by 4 bases and J by 2 bases, with 5 bases of the junction left unmatched. The CDR3 has 17 residues.

This clonotype came up a few times. This chain links TRBV5-1 with TRBJ1-5; 8 nucleotides align to TRBD1. Germline V lookup: CDR1 SGHRS, CDR2 YFSETQ. J lost 5 bases, V lost 3 bases, and 4 bases had no gene match. The length of the CDR3 is 14 residues. Here the CDR3 reads CASSWTGHDQPQHF. CDR3 DNA sequence: TGCGCCAGCAGCTGGACAGGGCACGATCAGCCCCAGCATTTT.

In this sample, this clonotype turned up many times. The CDR3 nucleotides are TGCAGCGTGGCGGGGACAGGGGAATCCTACGAGCAGTACTTC. It codes for CSVAGTGESYEQYF. The chain couples TRBV29-1 to TRBJ2-7, with 10 bases lining up with TRBD1. Germline assignment: CDR1 SQVTM and CDR2 ANQGSEA. V lost 6 bases to trimming and J lost 1 base; unmatched junction nucleotides: 6. The CDR3 length is 14 residues.

This clonotype was counted many times. This chain uses TRBV3-1 with TRBJ2-7; 10 bases line up with TRBD2. The CDR3 runs to 13 residues. V trimming: 1 base; J trimming: 6 bases; junction bases outside the gene matches: 0. The germline V gene encodes CDR1 LGHDT and CDR2 YNNKEL (reference sequence). The CDR3 DNA reads as TGTGCCAGCAGCCAAGGGACTAGCGGCGAGCAGTACTTC. This encodes CASSQGTSGEQYF.

Written as DNA, the CDR3 is TGCGCCAGCAGCTTCAATACAAGAGAGACCCAGTACTTC. It specifies CASSFNTRETQYF. The gene calls are TRBV5-1 and TRBJ2-5; no firm D call. Germline V gene lookup returns CDR1 SGHRS and CDR2 YFSETQ. V lost 2 bases, J lost 4 bases, and 9 bases lay in between. The CDR3 is 13 amino acids.

This clonotype was recorded a few times. The chain is built from TRBV15 and TRBJ2-1; unclear D gene. V was cut by 3 bases and J by 9 bases, with 9 bases left in between. The length of the CDR3 is 12 residues. CDR1 LNHNV and CDR2 YYDKDF come from the germline V gene (reference sequence). CDR3 protein: CATSSDFSEQFF. The CDR3 nucleotides read TGTGCCACCAGCAGTGATTTCAGTGAGCAGTTCTTC.

V gene TRBV12-3 or TRBV12-4 combines with J gene TRBJ2-5; 7 bases agree with TRBD1. This CDR3 comprises 15 residues. Unmatched junction bases numbered 12, after V lost 7 bases and J lost 4 bases. This chain's CDR3 is CASTHPSAGGETQYF. The CDR3 nucleotides are TGTGCCAGCACCCATCCGTCGGCAGGGGGAGAGACCCAGTACTTC.

V gene TRBV2 combines with J gene TRBJ2-5; 10 bases line up with TRBD2. The CDR3 contains 14 residues. Germline values: CDR1 SNHLY, CDR2 FYNNEI. With V trimmed by 10 bases and J by 5 bases, 10 bases remained unmatched. CDR3 amino acids: CANKAGGQSETQYF. DNA for the CDR3: TGTGCCAACAAAGCGGGAGGGCAGAGCGAGACCCAGTACTTC.

In this sample, this clonotype turned up many times. The genes are TRBV20-1 and TRBJ2-7, with D perhaps TRBD2 (5 bases). CDR1 and CDR2 from the germline V gene are DFQATT and SNEGSKA (reference sequence). The V and J ends lost 8 bases and 3 bases respectively, with 17 bases between them. There are 13 residues in the CDR3. CDR3 nucleotides: TGCAGTCCCCTCGTTGAGGGCCTCTACGAGCAGTACTTC. Protein: CSPLVEGLYEQYF.

This clonotype was seen ten or more times. The rearrangement joins TRBV7-9 to TRBJ2-3; no definite D call. The CDR3 covers 12 residues. Looked up from germline, CDR1 is SEHNR and CDR2 is FQNEAQ (reference sequence). Trimming took off 8 bases at V and 4 bases at J, with 10 bases between the two ends. Here the CDR3 reads CASSNDPDTQYF. For the CDR3, the DNA is TGTGCCAGCTCCAACGACCCAGATACGCAGTATTTT.

This clonotype was observed at least ten times. This chain connects TRBV10-3 to TRBJ1-3, with TRBD1 identical over 8 bases. The J segment lost 4 bases and the V segment lost 8 bases, leaving 7 bases of the junction unmatched. CDR1 and CDR2 (germline): ENHRY, SYGVKD. CDR3 length: 14 amino acids. CDR3 residues: CAIGDRGNGNTIYF. CDR3 coding DNA: TGTGCCATCGGCGACAGGGGAAACGGAAACACCATATATTTT.

The V gene is TRBV6-1, the J gene TRBJ2-4; D is undetermined. Germline CDR1 reads MNHNS; CDR2 reads SASEGT. Trimming took off 0 bases at V and 6 bases at J, with 9 bases between the two ends. The length of the CDR3 is 14 residues. CDR3 nucleotide sequence: TGTGCCAGCAGTGAAGCGGGCGGAGTAAACATTCAGTACTTC. Translated, it gives CASSEAGGVNIQYF.

A note on this clonotype: A clone one base away is much larger, so this may be a read error. The chain links TRBV20-1 to TRBJ2-5; possible D gene TRBD2, 6 bases. Deletions cut 3 bases from V and 4 bases from J, with 15 bases between. CDR1 is DFQATT and CDR2 is SNEGSKA in the germline V gene (reference sequence). This CDR3 is 14 amino acids long. CDR3 nucleotide sequence: TGCAGTGCTAGCTCGGGAGAGGAAGGAGAGACCCAGTACTTC. Its protein is CSASSGEEGETQYF.

This clonotype has only a few counts. The J gene is TRBJ2-2, the V gene TRBV28; D is possibly TRBD2 (6 bases). This CDR3 spans 18 amino acids. Germline CDR1 is MDHEN and CDR2 is SYDVKM. V was pared by 6 bases and J by 6 bases, with 26 bases between. The chain's CDR3 is CASRAEEGTHIEAGELFF. The CDR3 DNA follows: TGTGCCAGCAGGGCGGAGGAGGGGACCCACATTGAGGCCGGGGAGCTGTTTTTT.

In this sample, this clonotype turned up a few times. This chain's CDR3 is CASSLSGTGGDTQYF. CDR3 in DNA: TGTGCCAGCAGCTTATCGGGGACAGGCGGAGATACGCAGTATTTT. The chain employs TRBV11-2 and TRBJ2-3, with 8 bases that match TRBD1. CDR1 is SGHAT and CDR2 is FQNNGV in the germline V gene. The CDR3 contains 15 residues. The V gene end was trimmed by 2 bases and the J gene end by 5 bases; junction bases not matched to a gene: 6.

The rearrangement joins TRBV5-6 to TRBJ1-2; TRBD1 matches at 7 bases. The junction had 5 bases not matched to a gene; V was cut back by 0 bases and J by 6 bases. CDR1 SGHDT and CDR2 YYEEEE come from the germline V gene. CDR3 size: 14 residues. CDR3 coding DNA: TGTGCCAGCAGCTTGGGAGGACAGGTGGATGGCTACACCTTC. Its protein product is CASSLGGQVDGYTF.

This clonotype showed up many times. This chain links TRBV5-1 with TRBJ2-7; D is unclear. The CDR3 consists of 14 residues. The germline CDR1 and CDR2 sequences are SGHRS and YFSETQ. V lost 2 bases, J lost 5 bases, and 14 bases lay in between. The CDR3 DNA is TGCGCCAGCAGCTTCGAACCCCTGGGGAACGAGCAGTACTTC. As protein: CASSFEPLGNEQYF.

This clonotype has just a few counts. The chain has TRBV15 and TRBJ2-1, with 10 nucleotides matching TRBD1. This CDR3 is built from 15 residues. CDR1 is LNHNV and CDR2 is YYDKDF in the germline V gene (reference sequence). Trimming took 4 bases from V and 8 from J; bases not matched to a gene: 8. CDR3 coding DNA: TGTGCCACCAGCACCTCCGGGACAGGGGCGGATGAGCAGTTCTTC. Residues: CATSTSGTGADEQFF.

This clonotype was counted between two and nine times. The V gene is TRBV5-6, the J gene TRBJ1-3, with 10 nucleotides matching TRBD1. CDR1 is SGHDT and CDR2 is YYEEEE in the germline V gene. The length of the CDR3 is 17 residues. Trimming at V came to 0 bases and at J to 4 bases, leaving 7 bases not matched to a gene. CDR3 residues: CASSLDPGQGSGNTIYF. As DNA, the CDR3 is TGTGCCAGCAGCTTGGATCCGGGACAGGGGTCAGGAAACACCATATATTTT.

The V call is TRBV20-1, the J call TRBJ1-2; D is uncertain. This CDR3 contains 12 residues. V lost 0 bases to trimming and J lost 5 bases, with 7 bases between them. CDR1 is DFQATT, CDR2 SNEGSKA, per germline (reference sequence). The CDR3 loop reads CSARDRTYGYTF. Here the CDR3 DNA reads TGCAGTGCTAGAGATCGAACTTATGGCTACACCTTC.

This rearrangement joins TRBV6-4 to TRBJ2-5, with 11 bases lining up with TRBD2. Trimming at V came to 5 bases and at J to 4 bases, leaving 6 bases not matched to a gene. The germline CDR1 and CDR2 sequences are MRHNA and SNTAGT. The CDR3 is made up of 15 amino acids. The CDR3 loop is CASSPGTSGSETQYF. DNA of the CDR3: TGTGCCAGCAGTCCCGGGACTAGCGGCTCAGAGACCCAGTACTTC.

Many counts were recorded for this clonotype. The V gene is TRBV12-3 or TRBV12-4, the J gene TRBJ1-2, with TRBD1 as a possible D gene (6 bases). The CDR3 contains 13 residues. Deletions cut 4 bases from V and 3 bases from J, with 9 bases between. DNA for the CDR3: TGTGCCAGCAGTTCACAGGGTTACTATGGCTACACCTTC. This encodes CASSSQGYYGYTF.

CDR3 coding DNA: TGTGCCCCACCAGCCCAAGCGGGAGTGAGTATGGATACGCAGTATTTT. As protein: CAPPAQAGVSMDTQYF. The rearrangement uses TRBV24-1 and TRBJ2-3; 8 nucleotides match TRBD2. CDR3 length: 16 residues. Germline V gene sequence: CDR1 KGHDR, CDR2 SFDVKD. Trimming cost V 12 bases and J 6 bases; bases outside gene matches: 19.